In this sample, the clone carrying this TCR beta chain turned up once. The data derive from a study of multiple sclerosis patients with progressive multifocal leukoencephalopathy. The germline CDR1 and CDR2 sequences are KGHSY and FQNENV. Trimming removed 4 bases at V and 4 bases at J, with 16 bases between. The CDR3 is made up of 15 amino acids. As to time point: before natalizumab initiation. Assay used: immunoSEQ multiplex PCR; TCRdb lists only in-frame clones, some missing. The sample includes under 35,000 clones, around 92% seen only once; the top ten take about 2%. The genes are TRBV16 and TRBJ1-1; D unresolved. The sequenced sample consisted of PBMCs. The receptor comes from a young man with multiple sclerosis. CDR3: CASSPTSLGGTEAFF. Written as DNA, the CDR3 is TGTGCCAGCAGCCCCACCTCGCTTGGAGGCACTGAAGCTTTCTTT.